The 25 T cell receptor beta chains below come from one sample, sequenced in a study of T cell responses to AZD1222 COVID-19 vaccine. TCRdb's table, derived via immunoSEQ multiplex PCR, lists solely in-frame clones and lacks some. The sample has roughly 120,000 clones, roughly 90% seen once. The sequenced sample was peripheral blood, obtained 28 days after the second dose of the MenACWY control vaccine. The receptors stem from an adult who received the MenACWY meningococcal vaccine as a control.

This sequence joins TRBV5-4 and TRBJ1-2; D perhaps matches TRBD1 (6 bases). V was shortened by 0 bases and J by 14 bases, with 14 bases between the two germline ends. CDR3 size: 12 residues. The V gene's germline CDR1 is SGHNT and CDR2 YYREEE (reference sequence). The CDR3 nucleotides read TGTGCCAGCAGCTTGGAAGGGGGACCCAGGACCTTC. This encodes CASSLEGGPRTF.

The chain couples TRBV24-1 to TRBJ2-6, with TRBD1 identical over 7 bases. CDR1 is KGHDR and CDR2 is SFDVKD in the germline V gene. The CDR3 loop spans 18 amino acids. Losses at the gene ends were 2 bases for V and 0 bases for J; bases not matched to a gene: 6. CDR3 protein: CATSDWRQGSSGANVLTF. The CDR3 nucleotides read TGTGCCACCAGTGATTGGAGACAGGGAAGCTCTGGGGCCAACGTCCTGACTTTC.

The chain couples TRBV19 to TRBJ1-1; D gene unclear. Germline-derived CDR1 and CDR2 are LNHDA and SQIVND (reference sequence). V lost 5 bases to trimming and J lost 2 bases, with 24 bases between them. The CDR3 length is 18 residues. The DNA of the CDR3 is TGTGCCAGTAGTTATTCTATATGGGCATCGCAGCGCAACACTGAAGCTTTCTTT. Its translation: CASSYSIWASQRNTEAFF.

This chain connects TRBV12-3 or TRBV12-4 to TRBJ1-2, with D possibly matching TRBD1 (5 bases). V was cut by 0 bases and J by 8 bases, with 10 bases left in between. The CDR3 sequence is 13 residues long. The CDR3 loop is CASSLAAGRGYTF. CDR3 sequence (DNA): TGTGCCAGCAGTTTAGCGGCAGGGCGCGGCTACACCTTC.

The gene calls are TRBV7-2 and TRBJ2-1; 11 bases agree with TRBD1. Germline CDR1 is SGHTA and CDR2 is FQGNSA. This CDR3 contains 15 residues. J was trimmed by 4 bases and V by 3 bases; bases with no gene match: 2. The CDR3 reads CASSFGQGAYNEQFF. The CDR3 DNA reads TGTGCCAGCAGCTTCGGACAGGGGGCGTACAATGAGCAGTTCTTC. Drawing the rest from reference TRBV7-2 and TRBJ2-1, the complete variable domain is GAGVSQSPSNKVTEKGKDVELRCDPISGHTALYWYRQSLGQGLEFLIYFQGNSAPDKSGLPSDRFSAERTGGSVSTLTIQRTQQEDSAVYLCASSFGQGAYNEQFFGPGTRLTVL.

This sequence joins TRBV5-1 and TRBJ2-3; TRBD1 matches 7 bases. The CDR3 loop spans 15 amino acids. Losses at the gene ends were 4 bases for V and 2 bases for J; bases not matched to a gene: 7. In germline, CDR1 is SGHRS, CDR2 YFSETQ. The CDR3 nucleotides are TGCGCCAGCAGCCCAGACAGGGCCCACACAGATACGCAGTATTTT. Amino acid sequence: CASSPDRAHTDTQYF.

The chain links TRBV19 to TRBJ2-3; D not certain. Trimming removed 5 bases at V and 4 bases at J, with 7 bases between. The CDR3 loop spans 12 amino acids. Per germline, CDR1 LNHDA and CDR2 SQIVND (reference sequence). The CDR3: CASSFGADTQYF. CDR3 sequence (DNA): TGTGCCAGTAGTTTTGGAGCAGATACGCAGTATTTT.

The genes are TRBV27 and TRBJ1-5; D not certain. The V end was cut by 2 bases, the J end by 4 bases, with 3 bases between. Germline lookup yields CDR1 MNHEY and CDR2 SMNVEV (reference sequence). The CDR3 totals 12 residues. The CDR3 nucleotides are TGTGCCAGCAGTTTAGGTAATCAGCCCCAGCATTTT. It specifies CASSLGNQPQHF.

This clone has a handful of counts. CDR3: CASSFQGVKGYTF. The CDR3 bases are TGTGCCAGCAGCTTTCAGGGGGTAAAAGGCTACACCTTC. The gene calls are TRBV5-6 and TRBJ1-2, with TRBD1 identical over 7 bases. This CDR3 is built from 13 residues. Germline lookup yields CDR1 SGHDT and CDR2 YYEEEE. V shed 2 bases and J 8 bases; nucleotides not matched to a gene: 6.

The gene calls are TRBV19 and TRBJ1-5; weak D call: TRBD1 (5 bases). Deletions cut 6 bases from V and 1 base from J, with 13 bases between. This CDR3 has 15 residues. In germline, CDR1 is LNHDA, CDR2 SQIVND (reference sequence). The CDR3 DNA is TGTGCCAGTAGGTCGAGGGGACGAAGCAATCAGCCCCAGCATTTT. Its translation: CASRSRGRSNQPQHF.

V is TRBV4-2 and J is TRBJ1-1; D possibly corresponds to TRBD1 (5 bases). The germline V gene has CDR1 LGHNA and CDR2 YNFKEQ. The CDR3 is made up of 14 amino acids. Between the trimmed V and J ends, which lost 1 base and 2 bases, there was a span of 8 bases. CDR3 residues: CASSQVGGNTEAFF. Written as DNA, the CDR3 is TGTGCCAGCAGCCAAGTCGGGGGTAACACTGAAGCTTTCTTT.

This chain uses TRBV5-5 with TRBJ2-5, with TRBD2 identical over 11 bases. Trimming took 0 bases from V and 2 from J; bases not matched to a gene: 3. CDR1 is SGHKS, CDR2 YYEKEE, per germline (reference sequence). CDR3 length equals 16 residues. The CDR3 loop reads CASSLGVAGGQETQYF. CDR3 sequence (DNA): TGTGCCAGCAGCTTGGGGGTAGCGGGAGGGCAAGAGACCCAGTACTTC.

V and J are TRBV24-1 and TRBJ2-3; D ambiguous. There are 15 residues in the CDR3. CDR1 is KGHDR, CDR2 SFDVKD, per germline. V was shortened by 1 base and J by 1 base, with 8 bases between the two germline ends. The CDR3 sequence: CATSDFSRGTDTQYF. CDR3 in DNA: TGTGCCACCAGTGATTTTAGTCGGGGCACAGATACGCAGTATTTT.

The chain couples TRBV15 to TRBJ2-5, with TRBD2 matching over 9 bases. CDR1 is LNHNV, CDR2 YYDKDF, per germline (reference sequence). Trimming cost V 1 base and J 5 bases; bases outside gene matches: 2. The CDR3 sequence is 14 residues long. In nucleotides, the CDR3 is TGTGCCACCAGCAGAGGTCTAGCGGGGGAGACCCAGTACTTC. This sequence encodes CATSRGLAGETQYF.

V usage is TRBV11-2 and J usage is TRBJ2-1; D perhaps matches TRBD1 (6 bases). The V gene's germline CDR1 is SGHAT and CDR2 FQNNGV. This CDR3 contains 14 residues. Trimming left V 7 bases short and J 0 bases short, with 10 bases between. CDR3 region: CASNTGSSYNEQFF. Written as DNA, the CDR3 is TGTGCCAGCAACACAGGGAGCTCCTACAATGAGCAGTTCTTC.

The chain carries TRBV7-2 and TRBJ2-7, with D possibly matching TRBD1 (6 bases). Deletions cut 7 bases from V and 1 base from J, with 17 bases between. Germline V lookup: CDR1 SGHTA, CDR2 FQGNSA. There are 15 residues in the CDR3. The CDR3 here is CASKRTAVPSYEQYF. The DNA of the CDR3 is TGTGCCAGCAAAAGGACAGCCGTTCCTTCCTACGAGCAGTACTTC.

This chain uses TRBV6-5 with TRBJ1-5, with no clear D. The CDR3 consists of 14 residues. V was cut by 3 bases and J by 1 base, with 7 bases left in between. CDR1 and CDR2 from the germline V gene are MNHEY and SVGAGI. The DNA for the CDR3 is TGTGCCAGCAGTTATTCGGGCAGCAATCAGCCCCAGCATTTT. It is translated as CASSYSGSNQPQHF.

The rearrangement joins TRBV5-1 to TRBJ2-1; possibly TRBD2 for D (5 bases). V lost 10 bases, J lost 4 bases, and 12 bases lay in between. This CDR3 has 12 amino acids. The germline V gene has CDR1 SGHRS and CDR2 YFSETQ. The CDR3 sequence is CASSGLYNEQFF. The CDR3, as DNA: TGCGCCTCAAGCGGACTTTACAATGAGCAGTTCTTC.

CDR3 amino acids: CASSQDRTGVGNTIYF. As DNA, the CDR3 is TGTGCCAGCAGCCAAGATCGAACAGGGGTAGGAAACACCATATATTTT. The chain couples TRBV14 to TRBJ1-3; 7 bases agree with TRBD1. J lost 4 bases, V lost 0 bases, and 6 bases had no gene match. The germline V gene has CDR1 SGHDN and CDR2 FVKESK. The CDR3 covers 16 residues.

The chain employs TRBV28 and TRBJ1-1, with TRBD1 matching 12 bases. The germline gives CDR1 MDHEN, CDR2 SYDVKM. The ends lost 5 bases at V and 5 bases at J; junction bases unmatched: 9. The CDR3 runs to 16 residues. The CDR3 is CASSRRDRGRGTEAFF. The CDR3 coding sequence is TGTGCCAGCAGTCGGAGGGACAGGGGGCGGGGAACTGAAGCTTTCTTT.

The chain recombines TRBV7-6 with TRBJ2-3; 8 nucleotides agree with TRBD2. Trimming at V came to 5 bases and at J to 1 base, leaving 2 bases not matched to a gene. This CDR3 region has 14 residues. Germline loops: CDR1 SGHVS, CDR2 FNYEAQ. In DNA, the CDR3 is TGTGCCAGCAGCGGAGCGGGAGGCACAGATACGCAGTATTTT. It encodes CASSGAGGTDTQYF.

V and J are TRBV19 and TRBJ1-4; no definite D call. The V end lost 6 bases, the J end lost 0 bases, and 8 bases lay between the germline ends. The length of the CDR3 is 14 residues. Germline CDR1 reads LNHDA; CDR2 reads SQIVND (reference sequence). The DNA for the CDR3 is TGTGCCAGTAGAGAGGGAACAACTAATGAAAAACTGTTTTTT. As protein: CASREGTTNEKLFF.

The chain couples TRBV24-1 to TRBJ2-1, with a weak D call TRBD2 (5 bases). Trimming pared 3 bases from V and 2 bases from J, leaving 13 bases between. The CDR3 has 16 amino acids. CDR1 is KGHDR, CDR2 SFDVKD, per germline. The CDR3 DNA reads TGTGCCACCAGTGATCGAGACGGGATCACCTACAATGAGCAGTTCTTC. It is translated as CATSDRDGITYNEQFF.

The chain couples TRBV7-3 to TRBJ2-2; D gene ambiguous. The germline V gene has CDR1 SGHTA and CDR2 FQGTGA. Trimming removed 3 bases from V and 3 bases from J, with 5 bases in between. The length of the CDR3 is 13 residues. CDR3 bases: TGTGCCAGCAGCTTCCGGTACACCGGGGAGCTGTTTTTT. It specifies CASSFRYTGELFF.

CDR3: CASSYSPFRTSGGPDTQYF. DNA of the CDR3: TGTGCCAGCAGTTACTCGCCCTTTCGGACTAGCGGGGGTCCAGATACGCAGTATTTT. The J gene is TRBJ2-3, the V gene TRBV6-2 or TRBV6-3; 13 bases fit TRBD2. V trimming: 0 bases; J trimming: 4 bases; junction bases outside the gene matches: 10. From germline, CDR1 is MNHEY and CDR2 SVGEGT. The CDR3 is 19 amino acids.